One and the same sample provided the 10 T cell receptor beta chains below, sequenced in a study of Graves' ophthalmopathy and Graves' hyperthyroidism. Amplification targeted the TCR beta CDR3 regions, with RNA transcripts as the source material. HTBI-primed RT-PCR formed the first round, and a multiplex PCR formed the second. TCRdb reprocessed the multiplex PCR reads with MiXCR, giving one entry per CDR3 protein. This table holds approximately 380,000 distinct CDR3 sequences, under 25% found once. The sequencing input was peripheral blood. All receptors come from a young woman with stable Graves' hyperthyroidism.

This clonotype was observed at least ten times. CDR3 sequence reads: CAWSKGRNLGGYTF. The CDR3 coding sequence is TGTGCCTGGAGTAAGGGCAGGAACCTCGGAGGCTACACCTTC. V gene TRBV30 combines with J gene TRBJ1-2; D remains ambiguous. Trimming shortened V by 2 bases and J by 8 bases, and 18 bases separated the two germline ends. CDR1 GTSNPN and CDR2 SVGIG come from the germline V gene (reference sequence). The CDR3 runs 14 residues.

This clonotype was picked up many times. The V call is TRBV30, the J call TRBJ1-1; 9 nucleotides match TRBD1. V was clipped by 0 bases and J by 12 bases; unmatched bases: 8. The CDR3 length is 13 residues. Germline V gene sequence: CDR1 GTSNPN, CDR2 SVGIG (reference sequence). The CDR3 loop is CAWSVKGDRETFF. CDR3 bases: TGTGCCTGGAGTGTAAAGGGGGACAGGGAGACTTTCTTT.

This clonotype was seen at least ten times. The V gene is TRBV6-4, the J gene TRBJ2-2, with 16 bases fitting TRBD2. The CDR3 sequence is 17 residues long. Germline-derived CDR1 and CDR2 are MRHNA and SNTAGT. The V gene end was trimmed by 10 bases and the J gene end by 5 bases; junction bases not matched to a gene: 10. CDR3 DNA: TGTGCCACCTCGGGACTAGCGGGAGGGGGAGCTACCGGGGAGCTGTTTTTT. Translated, it gives CATSGLAGGGATGELFF.

This chain uses TRBV10-3 with TRBJ2-7, with D hard to call. This CDR3 is built from 14 residues. Germline CDR1 and CDR2: ENHRY and SYGVKD. With 0 bases removed from V and 4 bases from J, the gap between germline ends came to 10 bases. The DNA of the CDR3 is TGTGCCATCAGTGAGTCGGGGTTTGGTTACGAGCAGTACTTC. Translation gives CAISESGFGYEQYF.

Note on this clonotype: This could be a read error, since a much larger clone is one nucleotide away. V gene TRBV6-5 combines with J gene TRBJ1-2; TRBD1 might be the D (6 bases). The CDR3 consists of 15 residues. Germline V CDR1 and CDR2: MNHEY, SVGAGI. Here the CDR3 reads CASSYSVGAGGGYAF. The CDR3 DNA reads as TGTGCCAGCAGTTACTCGGTAGGGGCTGGGGGCGGCTACGCCTTC.

This clonotype occurred many times. The CDR3: CASSQERFTEAFF. The CDR3 DNA reads as TGCGCCAGCAGCCAAGAAAGGTTCACTGAAGCTTTCTTT. The chain couples TRBV4-1 to TRBJ1-1; D uncertain. CDR1 and CDR2 (germline): MGHRA, YSYEKL. The CDR3 spans 13 residues. Trimming removed 0 bases from V and 4 bases from J, with 6 bases in between.

This clonotype was detected ten times or more. The chain employs TRBV28 and TRBJ2-7; a weak D match, TRBD2 (6 bases). Germline V lookup: CDR1 MDHEN, CDR2 SYDVKM. The germline V and J ends were trimmed by 4 bases and 0 bases, with 16 bases remaining between them. This CDR3 has 16 amino acids. Here the CDR3 DNA reads TGTGCCAGCAGTTCCTCTAGCGCCCCGAGCTCCTACGAGCAGTACTTC. Residues: CASSSSSAPSSYEQYF.

V usage is TRBV2 and J usage is TRBJ2-2, with D maybe TRBD2 (5 bases). V was trimmed by 11 bases and J by 4 bases, leaving 11 bases between them. This CDR3 has 12 residues. From germline, CDR1 is SNHLY and CDR2 FYNNEI. The CDR3 sequence is CAEGSLTGELFF. CDR3 sequence (DNA): TGTGCCGAGGGCAGCCTCACCGGGGAGCTGTTTTTT.

Regarding this clonotype: This may be a read error: a much more frequent sequence differs by one nucleotide. The chain is built from TRBV11-2 and TRBJ2-2, with no clear D. Between the trimmed V and J ends, which lost 5 bases and 5 bases, there was a span of 21 bases. The CDR3 totals 17 residues. Germline V lookup: CDR1 SGHAT, CDR2 FQNNGV. The CDR3 loop is CASSTRPDGTSTGELFF. CDR3 nucleotides: TGTGCCAGCAGCACCCGGCCGGACGGAACCTCTACCGGGGAGCTGTTTTTT.

In this sample, this clonotype turned up many times. This rearrangement joins TRBV7-8 to TRBJ2-2; D gene ambiguous. V gave up 1 base and J gave up 0 bases, with 6 bases separating them. Per germline, CDR1 SGHVS and CDR2 FQNEAQ. The CDR3 has 15 residues. In DNA form, the CDR3 reads TGTGCCAGCAGCTTAGTTAACGCGAACACCGGGGAGCTGTTTTTT. Amino acids: CASSLVNANTGELFF.